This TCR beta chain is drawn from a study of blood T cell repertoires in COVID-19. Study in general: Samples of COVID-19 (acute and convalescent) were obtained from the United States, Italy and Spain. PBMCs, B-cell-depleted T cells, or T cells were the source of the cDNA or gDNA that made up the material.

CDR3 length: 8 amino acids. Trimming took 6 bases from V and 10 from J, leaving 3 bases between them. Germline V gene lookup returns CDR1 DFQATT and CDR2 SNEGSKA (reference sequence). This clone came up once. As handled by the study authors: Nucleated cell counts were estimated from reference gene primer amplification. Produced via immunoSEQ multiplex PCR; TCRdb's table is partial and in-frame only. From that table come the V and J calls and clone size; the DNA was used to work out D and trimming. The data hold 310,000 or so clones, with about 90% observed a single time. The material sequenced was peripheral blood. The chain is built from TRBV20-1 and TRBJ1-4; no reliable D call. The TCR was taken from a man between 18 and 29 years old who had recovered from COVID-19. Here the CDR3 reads CSAGKLFF. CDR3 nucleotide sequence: TGCAGTGCCGGAAAACTGTTTTTT.